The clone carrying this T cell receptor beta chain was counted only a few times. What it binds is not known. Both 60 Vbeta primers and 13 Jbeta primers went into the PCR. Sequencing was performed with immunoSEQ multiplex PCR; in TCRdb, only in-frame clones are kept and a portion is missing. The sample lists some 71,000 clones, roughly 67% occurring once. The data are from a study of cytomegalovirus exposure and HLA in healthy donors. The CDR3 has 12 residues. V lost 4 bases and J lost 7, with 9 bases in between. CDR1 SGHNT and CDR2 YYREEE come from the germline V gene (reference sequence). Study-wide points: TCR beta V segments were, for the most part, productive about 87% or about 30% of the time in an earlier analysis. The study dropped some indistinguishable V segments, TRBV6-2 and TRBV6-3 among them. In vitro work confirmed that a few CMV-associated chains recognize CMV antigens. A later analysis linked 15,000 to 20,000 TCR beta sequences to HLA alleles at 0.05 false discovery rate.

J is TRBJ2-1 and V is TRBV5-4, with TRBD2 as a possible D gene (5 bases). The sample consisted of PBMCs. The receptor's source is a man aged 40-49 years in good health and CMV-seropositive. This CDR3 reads CASSPSGNEQFF. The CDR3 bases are TGTGCCAGCAGCCCTTCGGGAAATGAGCAGTTCTTC.